This T cell receptor beta chain originates from a study of T cells in Graves' hyperthyroidism and ophthalmopathy. CDR3 length: 13 residues. The V gene's germline CDR1 is GTSNPN and CDR2 SVGIG (reference sequence). The definition of stable Graves' hyperthyroidism was no ophthalmopathy progression within 18 months. This clonotype has more than one count but fewer than ten. A read error may account for a junction end that differs from germline. RNA transcripts were the template for amplifying TCR beta CDR3 regions. First-round RT-PCR with HTBI primers amplified the TCR CDR3 region. One entry per CDR3 protein, called by TCRdb with MiXCR from the multiplex PCR reads. The sample has 500,000 to 600,000 distinct CDR3 sequences, around 46% seen once; the top ten hold roughly 8.2%.

The sequence was obtained from a young woman with Graves' hyperthyroidism. The sample consisted of peripheral blood or thyroid tissue (not recorded which). The gene calls are TRBV30 and TRBJ1-6, with D unresolved. As DNA, the CDR3 is TGTGCCTGGAGTGTTCCTCGGACCTCCGGGGTGGCCTTT. The encoded protein is CAWSVPRTSGVAF. The entire variable domain, with the rest obtained from reference TRBV30 and TRBJ1-6, is as follows: SQTIHQWPATLVQPVGSPLSLECTVEGTSNPNLYWYRQAAGRGLQLLFYSVGIGQISSEVPQNLSASRPQDRQFILSSKKLLLSDSGFYLCAWSVPRTSGVAFGNGTRLTVT.